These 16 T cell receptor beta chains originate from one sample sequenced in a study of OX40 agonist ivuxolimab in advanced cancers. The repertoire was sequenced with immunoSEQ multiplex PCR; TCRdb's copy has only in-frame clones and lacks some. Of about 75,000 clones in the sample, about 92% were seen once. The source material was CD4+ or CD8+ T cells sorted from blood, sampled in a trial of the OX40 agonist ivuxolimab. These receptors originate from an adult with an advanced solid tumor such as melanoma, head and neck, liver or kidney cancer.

The CDR3 loop reads CASMKGNSNQPQHF. Written as DNA, the CDR3 is TGTGCCAGTATGAAGGGGAATAGCAATCAGCCCCAGCATTTT. The V call is TRBV19, the J call TRBJ1-5; tentatively, D is TRBD1 (5 bases). The germline gives CDR1 LNHDA, CDR2 SQIVND (reference sequence). Trimming pared 7 bases from V and 0 bases from J, leaving 10 bases between. The CDR3 is made up of 14 amino acids.

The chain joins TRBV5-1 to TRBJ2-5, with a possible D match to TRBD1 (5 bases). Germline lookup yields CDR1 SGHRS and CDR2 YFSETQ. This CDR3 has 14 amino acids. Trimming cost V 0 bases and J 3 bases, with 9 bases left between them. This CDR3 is CASSLVAGKETQYF. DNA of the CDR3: TGCGCCAGCAGCTTGGTTGCAGGGAAAGAGACCCAGTACTTC.

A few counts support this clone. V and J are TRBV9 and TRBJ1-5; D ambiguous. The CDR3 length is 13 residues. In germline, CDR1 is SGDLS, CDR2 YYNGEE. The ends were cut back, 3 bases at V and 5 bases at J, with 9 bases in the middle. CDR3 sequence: CASSGDMDQPQHF. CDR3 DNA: TGTGCCAGCAGCGGAGATATGGATCAGCCCCAGCATTTT.

CDR3 coding DNA: TGCGCCAGCAGCTTGGCGGGCGGGGGGTACCAAGAGACCCAGTACTTC. Protein sequence: CASSLAGGGYQETQYF. The V call is TRBV5-1, the J call TRBJ2-5, with 8 positions matching TRBD2. Looked up from germline, CDR1 is SGHRS and CDR2 is YFSETQ. The CDR3 has 16 amino acids. Trimming removed 0 bases from V and 0 bases from J; junction bases left unmatched: 4.

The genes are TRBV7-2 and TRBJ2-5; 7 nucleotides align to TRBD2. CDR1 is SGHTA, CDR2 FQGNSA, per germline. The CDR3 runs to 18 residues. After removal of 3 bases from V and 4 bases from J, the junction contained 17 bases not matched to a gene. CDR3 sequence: CASSFNAPSREGRETQYF. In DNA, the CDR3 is TGTGCCAGCAGCTTCAACGCCCCCTCCAGGGAGGGGCGAGAGACCCAGTACTTC.

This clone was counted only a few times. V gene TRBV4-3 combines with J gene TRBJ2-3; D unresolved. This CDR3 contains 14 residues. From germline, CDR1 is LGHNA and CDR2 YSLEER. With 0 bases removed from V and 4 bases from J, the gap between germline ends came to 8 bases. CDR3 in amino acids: CASSQDRNADTQYF. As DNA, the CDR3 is TGCGCCAGCAGCCAAGATAGGAATGCAGATACGCAGTATTTT.

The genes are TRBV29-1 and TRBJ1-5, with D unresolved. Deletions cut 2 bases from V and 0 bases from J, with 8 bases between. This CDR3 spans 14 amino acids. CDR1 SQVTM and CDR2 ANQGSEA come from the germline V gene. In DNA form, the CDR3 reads TGCAGCGTTGAATTACAGAATAGCAATCAGCCCCAGCATTTT. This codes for CSVELQNSNQPQHF.

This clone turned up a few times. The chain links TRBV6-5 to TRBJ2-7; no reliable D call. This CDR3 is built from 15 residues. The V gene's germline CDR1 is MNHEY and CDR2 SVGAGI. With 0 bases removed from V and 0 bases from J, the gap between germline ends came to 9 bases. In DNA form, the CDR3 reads TGTGCCAGCAGTTACTCGCCCTCCGGCTCCTACGAGCAGTACTTC. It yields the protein CASSYSPSGSYEQYF.

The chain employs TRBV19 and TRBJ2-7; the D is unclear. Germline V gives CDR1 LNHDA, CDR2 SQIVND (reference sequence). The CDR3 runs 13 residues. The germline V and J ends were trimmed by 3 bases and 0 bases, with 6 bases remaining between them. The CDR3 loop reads CASSIQSSYEQYF. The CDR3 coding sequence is TGTGCCAGTAGTATCCAGAGCTCCTACGAGCAGTACTTC.

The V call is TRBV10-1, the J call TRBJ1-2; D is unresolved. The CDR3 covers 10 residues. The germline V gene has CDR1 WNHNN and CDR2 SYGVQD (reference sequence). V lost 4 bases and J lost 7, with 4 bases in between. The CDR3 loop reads CASSVGGYTF. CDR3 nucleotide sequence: TGCGCCAGCAGTGTTGGTGGCTACACCTTC.

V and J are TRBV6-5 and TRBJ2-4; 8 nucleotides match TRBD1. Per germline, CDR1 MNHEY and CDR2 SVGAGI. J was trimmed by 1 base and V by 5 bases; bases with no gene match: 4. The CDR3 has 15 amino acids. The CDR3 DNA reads TGTGCCAGCAGTAAATGGACAGGGGCCAAAAACATTCAGTACTTC. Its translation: CASSKWTGAKNIQYF.

CDR3 DNA sequence: TGTGCTAGTGGTTTGGGAGGACAGGGGAGTGAAGCTTTCTTT. Translating gives CASGLGGQGSEAFF. This rearrangement joins TRBV12-5 to TRBJ1-1; the match to TRBD1 covers 9 bases. Unmatched junction bases numbered 4, after V lost 1 base and J lost 7 bases. Germline values: CDR1 LGHNT, CDR2 FRNRAP. CDR3 length: 14 residues.

Here the CDR3 reads CASSPSQTQRGTGELFF. The CDR3 DNA is TGTGCCAGCTCACCAAGTCAGACTCAAAGGGGCACCGGGGAGCTGTTTTTT. The rearrangement links TRBV18 to TRBJ2-2; possibly TRBD1 for D (5 bases). V shed 2 bases and J shed 4 bases, with 17 bases lying between them. CDR1 and CDR2 from the germline V gene are KGHSH and LQKENI. The CDR3 totals 17 residues.

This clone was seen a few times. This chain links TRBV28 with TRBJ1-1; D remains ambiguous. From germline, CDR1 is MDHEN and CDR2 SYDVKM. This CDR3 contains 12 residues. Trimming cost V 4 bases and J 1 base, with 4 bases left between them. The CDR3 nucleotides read TGTGCCAGCAGTTCGCAGAACACTGAAGCTTTCTTT. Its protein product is CASSSQNTEAFF. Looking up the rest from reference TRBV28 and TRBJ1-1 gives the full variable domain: DVKVTQSSRYLVKRTGEKVFLECVQDMDHENMFWYRQDPGLGLRLIYFSYDVKMKEKGDIPEGYSVSREKKERFSLILESASTNQTSMYLCASSSQNTEAFFGQGTRLTVV.

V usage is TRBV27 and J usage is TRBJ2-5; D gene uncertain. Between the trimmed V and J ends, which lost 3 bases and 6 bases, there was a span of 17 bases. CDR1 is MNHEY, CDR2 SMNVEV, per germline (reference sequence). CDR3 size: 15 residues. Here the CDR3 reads CASSFGLAVGKTQYF. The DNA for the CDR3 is TGTGCCAGCAGTTTTGGGCTCGCGGTTGGCAAGACCCAGTACTTC.

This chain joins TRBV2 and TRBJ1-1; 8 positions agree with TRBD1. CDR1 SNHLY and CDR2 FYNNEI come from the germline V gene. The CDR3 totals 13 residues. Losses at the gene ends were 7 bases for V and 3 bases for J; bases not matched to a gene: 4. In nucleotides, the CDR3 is TGTGCCAGCAACAGGGGGGGGGACACTGAAGCTTTCTTT. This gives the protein CASNRGGDTEAFF.